This T cell receptor beta chain was profiled in a study of blood T cell repertoires in COVID-19 (dated by TCRdb to the early 2020s). In the study overall: Samples covering the acute and convalescent phases of COVID-19 were provided by collaborators in the United States, Italy and Spain. Nearly every sample came with metadata listing a de-identified subject ID, COVID-19 status, age in years and sex. The prospective study material was composed of cDNA or gDNA derived from T cells, B-cell-depleted T cells, or PBMCs. The samples were drawn from two sources: the first 160 participants of the ongoing ImmuneRACE study, and 1,200 or so subjects contributed by 6 global collaborators. Subjects who had been exposed to COVID-19, were actively infected with it, or had recovered from it provided the deeply sampled blood TCRbeta repertoires that made up the dataset. A freely available public database, intended as a resource for researchers studying the immune response to SARS-CoV-2, is where the repertoires were released. HLA class I and class II types, where available, came from metadata supplied by the sample provider rather than from assay-based typing.

According to the germline V gene (reference sequence), CDR1 reads MNHEY and CDR2 reads SMNVEV. The CDR3, from cysteine to phenylalanine, totals 12 residues. Only CDR3 DNA is held: 36 bases, read in frame from base 1. V sheds 3 bases and J sheds 6 bases, leaving 8 bases between their ends. Whole blood was collected in K2EDTA tubes by collaborating institutions according to the institutions' own protocols. For TCRbeta analysis, collaborator samples were shipped as frozen whole blood, as isolated PBMCs, or as DNA extracted from either sample type. With respect to this clone: What this receptor recognizes is not known. There are no base qualities to consult, and no much larger clone falls within one base.

TCRbeta CDR3 regions were amplified from genomic DNA using the immunoSEQ Assay, a bias-controlled multiplex PCR. The authors' analysis ran thus. Nucleated cell counts per sample were estimated from amplification of reference gene primers within the assay. To quantify the absolute abundance of each unique TCRbeta CDR3 rearrangement, sequence reads were collapsed and filtered. For each sample, productive Simpson clonality was calculated as the square root of Simpson's diversity index across productive rearrangements. TCRdb took this table from immuneACCESS and kept in-frame rearrangements with V and J called. Such tables lack part of the clones; where checked against another copy, unresolved V genes explain under half of the gap, and the rest is unexplained. Clone size and the V and J calls come from that table; the DNA yielded D and trimming. The sample table holds about 120,000 clones, of which roughly 85% were seen once. Approximately 4.3% of the sample rests with the top ten.

What the work shows at the level of the full study, not this receptor alone: Clinical and demographic metadata were provided uncurated, with the amount varying by source and participant.

The chain is assembled from TRBV27 and TRBJ1-1; no D segment can be confidently identified. This receptor was identified in a man aged 35-49 years with acute or convalescent COVID-19. Sequenced: peripheral blood. The CDR3 has the sequence CASSFYNSEAFF. The DNA sequence follows: TGTGCCAGCAGTTTTTACAATTCTGAAGCTTTCTTT.